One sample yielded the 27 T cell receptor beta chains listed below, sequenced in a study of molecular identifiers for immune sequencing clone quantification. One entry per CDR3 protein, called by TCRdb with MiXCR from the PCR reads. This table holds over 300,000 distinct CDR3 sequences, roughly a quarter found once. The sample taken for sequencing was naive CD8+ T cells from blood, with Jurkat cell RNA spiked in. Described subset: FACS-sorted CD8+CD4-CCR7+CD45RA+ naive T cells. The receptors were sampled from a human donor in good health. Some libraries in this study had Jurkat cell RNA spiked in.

The CDR3 region has the DNA TGTGCCAGCAGCTTCTTCCCCCCCAACAGGGACCACGAGCAGTACTTC. Amino acid sequence: CASSFFPPNRDHEQYF. The chain links TRBV7-9 to TRBJ2-7; a possible D gene is TRBD1 (6 bases). Germline CDR1 reads SEHNR; CDR2 reads FQNEAQ (reference sequence). The CDR3 loop spans 16 amino acids. Trimming cost V 3 bases and J 5 bases, with 20 bases left between them.

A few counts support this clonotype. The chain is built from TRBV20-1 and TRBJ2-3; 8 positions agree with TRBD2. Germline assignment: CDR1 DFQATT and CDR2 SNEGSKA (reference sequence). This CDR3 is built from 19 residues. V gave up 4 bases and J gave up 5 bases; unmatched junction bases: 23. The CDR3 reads CSANRRGATKAPTVDTQYF. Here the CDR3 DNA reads TGCAGTGCTAACCGGCGGGGGGCCACAAAAGCTCCCACAGTAGATACGCAGTATTTT.

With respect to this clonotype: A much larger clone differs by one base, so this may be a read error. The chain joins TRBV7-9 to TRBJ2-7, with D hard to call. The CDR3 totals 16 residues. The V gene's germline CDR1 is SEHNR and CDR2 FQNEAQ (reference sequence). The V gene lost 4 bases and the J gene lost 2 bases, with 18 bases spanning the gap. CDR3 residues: CASSSRGIGCTYEQYF. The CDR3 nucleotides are TGTGCCAGCAGCTCGAGAGGTATAGGGTGCACCTACGAGCAGTACTTC.

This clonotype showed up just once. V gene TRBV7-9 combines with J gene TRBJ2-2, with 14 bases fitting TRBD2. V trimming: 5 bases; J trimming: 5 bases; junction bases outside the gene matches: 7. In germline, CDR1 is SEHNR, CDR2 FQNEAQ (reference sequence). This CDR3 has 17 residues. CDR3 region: CASSLGLAGVLTGELFF. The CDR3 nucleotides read TGTGCCAGCAGCCTGGGACTAGCGGGAGTCTTAACCGGGGAGCTGTTTTTT.

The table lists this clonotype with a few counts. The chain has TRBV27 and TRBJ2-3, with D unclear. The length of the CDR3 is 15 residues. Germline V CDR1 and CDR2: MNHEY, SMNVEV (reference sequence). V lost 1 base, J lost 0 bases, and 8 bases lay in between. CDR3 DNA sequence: TGTGCCAGCAGTTTATTTGAAACTAGCACAGATACGCAGTATTTT. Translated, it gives CASSLFETSTDTQYF.

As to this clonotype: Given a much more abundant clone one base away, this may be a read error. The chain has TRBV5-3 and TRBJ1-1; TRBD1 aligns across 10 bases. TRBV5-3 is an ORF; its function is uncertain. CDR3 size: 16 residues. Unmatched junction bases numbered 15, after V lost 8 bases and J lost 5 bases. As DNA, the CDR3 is TGTGCCAGCAGCATCGGACAGGGGGGAGTAGGTACTGAAGCTTTCTTT. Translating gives CASSIGQGGVGTEAFF.

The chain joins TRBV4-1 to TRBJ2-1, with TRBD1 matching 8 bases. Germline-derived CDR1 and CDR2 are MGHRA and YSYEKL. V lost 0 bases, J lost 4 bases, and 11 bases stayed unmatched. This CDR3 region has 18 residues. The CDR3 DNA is TGCGCCAGCAGCCAAGAGTTTGATCGGGACAGGAGTTACAATGAGCAGTTCTTC. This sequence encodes CASSQEFDRDRSYNEQFF.

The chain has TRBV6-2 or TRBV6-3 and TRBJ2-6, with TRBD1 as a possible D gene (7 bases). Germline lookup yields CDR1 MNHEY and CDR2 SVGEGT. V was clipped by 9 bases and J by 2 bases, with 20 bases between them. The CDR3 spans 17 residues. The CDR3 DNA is TGTGCCAGTGCCTGGAGGGGGCAAATTCCTGGGGCCAACGTCCTGACTTTC. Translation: CASAWRGQIPGANVLTF.

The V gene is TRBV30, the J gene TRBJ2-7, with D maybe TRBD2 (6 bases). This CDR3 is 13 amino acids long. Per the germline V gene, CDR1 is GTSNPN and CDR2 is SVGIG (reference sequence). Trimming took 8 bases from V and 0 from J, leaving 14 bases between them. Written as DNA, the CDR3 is TGTGCCGCCCACCCGGGGGTCTCCTACGAGCAGTACTTC. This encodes CAAHPGVSYEQYF.

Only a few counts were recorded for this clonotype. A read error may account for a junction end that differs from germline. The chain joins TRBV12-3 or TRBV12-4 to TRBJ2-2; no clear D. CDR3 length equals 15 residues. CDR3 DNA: TGTGCCAGCAGTTATCCGGGCCGGAACATCGGGGAGCTGTTTTTT. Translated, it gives CASSYPGRNIGELFF.

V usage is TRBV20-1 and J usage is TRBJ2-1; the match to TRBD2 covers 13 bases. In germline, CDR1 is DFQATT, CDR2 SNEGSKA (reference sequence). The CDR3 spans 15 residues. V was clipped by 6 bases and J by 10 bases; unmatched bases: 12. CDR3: CSASSGLAGVGEQFF. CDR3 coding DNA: TGCAGTGCCTCCTCAGGACTAGCGGGAGTAGGGGAGCAGTTCTTC.

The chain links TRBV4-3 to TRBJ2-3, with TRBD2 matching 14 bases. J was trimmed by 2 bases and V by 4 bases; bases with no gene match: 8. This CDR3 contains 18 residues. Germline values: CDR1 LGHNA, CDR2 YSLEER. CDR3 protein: CASSPDGLAGGPTDTQYF. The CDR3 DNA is TGCGCCAGCAGCCCCGACGGACTAGCGGGAGGACCCACAGATACGCAGTATTTT.

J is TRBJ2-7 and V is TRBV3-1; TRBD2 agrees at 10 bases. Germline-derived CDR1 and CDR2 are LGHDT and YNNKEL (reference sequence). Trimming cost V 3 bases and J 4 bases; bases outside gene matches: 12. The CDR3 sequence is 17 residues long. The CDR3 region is CASSHVILAGVPYEQYF. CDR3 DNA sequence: TGTGCCAGCAGCCATGTCATTCTAGCGGGAGTCCCGTACGAGCAGTACTTC.

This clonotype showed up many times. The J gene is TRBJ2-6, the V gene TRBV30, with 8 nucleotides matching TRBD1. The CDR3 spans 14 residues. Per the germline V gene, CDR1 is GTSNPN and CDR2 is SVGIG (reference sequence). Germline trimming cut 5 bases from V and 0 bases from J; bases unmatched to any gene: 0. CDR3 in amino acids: CAWGTGSGANVLTF. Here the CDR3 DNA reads TGTGCCTGGGGGACAGGCTCTGGGGCCAACGTCCTGACTTTC.

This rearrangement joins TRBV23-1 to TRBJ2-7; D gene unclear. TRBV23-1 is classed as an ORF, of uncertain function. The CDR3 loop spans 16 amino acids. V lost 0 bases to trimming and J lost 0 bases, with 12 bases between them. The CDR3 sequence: CASSQSIGFHSYEQYF. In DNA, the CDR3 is TGCGCCAGCAGTCAATCAATTGGTTTCCACTCCTACGAGCAGTACTTC.

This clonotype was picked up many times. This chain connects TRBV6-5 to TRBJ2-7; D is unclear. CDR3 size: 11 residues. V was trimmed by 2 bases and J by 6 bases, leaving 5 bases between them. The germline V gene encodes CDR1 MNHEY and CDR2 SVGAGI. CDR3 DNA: TGTGCCAGCAGTTACGGGGTCGAGCAGTACTTC. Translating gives CASSYGVEQYF.

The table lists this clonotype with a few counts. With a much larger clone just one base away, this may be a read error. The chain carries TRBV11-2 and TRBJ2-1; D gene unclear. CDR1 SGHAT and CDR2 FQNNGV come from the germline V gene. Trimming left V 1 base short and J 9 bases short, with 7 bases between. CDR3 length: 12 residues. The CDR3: CASSLGGTEQFF. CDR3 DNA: TGTGCCAGCAGCTTAGGGGGTACTGAGCAGTTCTTC.

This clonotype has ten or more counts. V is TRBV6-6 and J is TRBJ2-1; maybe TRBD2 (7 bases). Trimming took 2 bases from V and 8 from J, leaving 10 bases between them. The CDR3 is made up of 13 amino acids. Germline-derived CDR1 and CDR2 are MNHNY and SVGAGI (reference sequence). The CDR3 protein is CASSYGGGDEQFF. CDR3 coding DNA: TGTGCCAGCAGTTACGGAGGGGGGGATGAGCAGTTCTTC.

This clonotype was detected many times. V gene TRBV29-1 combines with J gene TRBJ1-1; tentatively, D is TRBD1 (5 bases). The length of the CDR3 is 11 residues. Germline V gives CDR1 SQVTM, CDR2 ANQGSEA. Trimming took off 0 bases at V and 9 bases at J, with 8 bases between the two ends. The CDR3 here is CSVEDVGQAFF. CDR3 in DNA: TGCAGCGTTGAAGACGTGGGGCAAGCTTTCTTT.

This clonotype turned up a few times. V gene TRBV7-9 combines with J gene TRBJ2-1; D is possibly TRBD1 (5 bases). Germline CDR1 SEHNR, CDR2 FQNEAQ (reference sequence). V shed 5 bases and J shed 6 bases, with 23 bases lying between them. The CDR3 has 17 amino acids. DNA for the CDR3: TGTGCCAGCAGCCTGCCTAGGTACGGACAAGACCCCAATGAGCAGTTCTTC. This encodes CASSLPRYGQDPNEQFF.

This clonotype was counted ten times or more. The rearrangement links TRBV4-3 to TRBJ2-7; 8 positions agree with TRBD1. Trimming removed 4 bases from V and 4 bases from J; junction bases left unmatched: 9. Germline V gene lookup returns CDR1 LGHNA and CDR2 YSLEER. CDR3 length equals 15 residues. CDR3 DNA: TGCGCCAGCAGCCCGGACAGGGAGTTCCCTTACGAGCAGTACTTC. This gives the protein CASSPDREFPYEQYF.

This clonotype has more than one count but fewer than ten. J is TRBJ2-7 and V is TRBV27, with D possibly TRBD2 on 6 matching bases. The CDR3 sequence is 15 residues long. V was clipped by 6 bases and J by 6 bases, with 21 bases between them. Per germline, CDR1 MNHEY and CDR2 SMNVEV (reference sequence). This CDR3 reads CASRPLEEGPGEQYF. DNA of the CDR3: TGTGCCAGCAGACCCCTAGAGGAGGGCCCAGGCGAGCAGTACTTC.

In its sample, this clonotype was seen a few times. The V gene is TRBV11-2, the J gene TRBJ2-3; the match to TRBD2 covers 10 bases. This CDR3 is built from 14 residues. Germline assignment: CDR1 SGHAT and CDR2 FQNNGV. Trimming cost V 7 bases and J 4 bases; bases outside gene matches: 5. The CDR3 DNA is TGTGCCAGCAACAGTCTAGCGGGGGCAGATACGCAGTATTTT. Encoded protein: CASNSLAGADTQYF. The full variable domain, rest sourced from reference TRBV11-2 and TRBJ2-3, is EAGVAQSPRYKIIEKRQSVAFWCNPISGHATLYWYQQILGQGPKLLIQFQNNGVVDDSQLPKDRFSAERLKGVDSTLKIQPAKLEDSAVYLCASNSLAGADTQYFGPGTRLTVL.

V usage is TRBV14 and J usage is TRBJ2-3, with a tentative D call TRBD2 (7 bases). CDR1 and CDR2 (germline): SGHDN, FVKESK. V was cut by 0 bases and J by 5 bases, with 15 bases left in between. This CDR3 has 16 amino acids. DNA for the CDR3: TGTGCCAGCAGCCAAGATGTTGGGGGGGCAGGAGATACGCAGTATTTT. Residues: CASSQDVGGAGDTQYF. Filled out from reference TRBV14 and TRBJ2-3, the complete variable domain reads EAGVTQFPSHSVIEKGQTVTLRCDPISGHDNLYWYRRVMGKEIKFLLHFVKESKQDESGMPNNRFLAERTGGTYSTLKVQPAELEDSGVYFCASSQDVGGAGDTQYFGPGTRLTVL.

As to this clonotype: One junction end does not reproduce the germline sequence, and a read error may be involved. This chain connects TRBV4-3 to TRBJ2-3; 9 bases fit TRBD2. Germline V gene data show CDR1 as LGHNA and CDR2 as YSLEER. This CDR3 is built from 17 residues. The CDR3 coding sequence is TGCGCCCGCAGCCCACCGCGGGGGGGCCCGCCCCCCGCTACGCAGTATTTT. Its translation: CARSPPRGGPPPATQYF.

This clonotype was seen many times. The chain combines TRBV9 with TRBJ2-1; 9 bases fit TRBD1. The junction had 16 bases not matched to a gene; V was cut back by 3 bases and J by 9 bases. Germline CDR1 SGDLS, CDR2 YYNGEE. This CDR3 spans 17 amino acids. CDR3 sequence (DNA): TGTGCCAGCAGCGGAGCCGTTCCGGGACAGGGTTATGGTGAGCAGTTCTTC. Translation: CASSGAVPGQGYGEQFF.

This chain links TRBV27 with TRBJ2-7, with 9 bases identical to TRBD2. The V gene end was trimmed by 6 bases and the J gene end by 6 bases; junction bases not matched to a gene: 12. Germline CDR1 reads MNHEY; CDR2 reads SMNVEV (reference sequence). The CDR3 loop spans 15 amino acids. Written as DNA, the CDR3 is TGTGCCAGCAGCCCAGCGGGAGGAGAGGTGGGCGAGCAGTACTTC. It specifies CASSPAGGEVGEQYF.